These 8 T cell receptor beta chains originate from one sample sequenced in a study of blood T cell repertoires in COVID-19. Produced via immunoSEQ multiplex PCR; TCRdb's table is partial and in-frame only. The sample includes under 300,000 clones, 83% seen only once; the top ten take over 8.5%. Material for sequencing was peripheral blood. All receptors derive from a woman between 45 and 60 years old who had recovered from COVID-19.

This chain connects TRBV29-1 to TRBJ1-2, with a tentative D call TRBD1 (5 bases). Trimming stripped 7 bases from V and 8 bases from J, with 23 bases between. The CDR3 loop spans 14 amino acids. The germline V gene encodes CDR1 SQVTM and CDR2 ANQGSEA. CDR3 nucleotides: TGCAGCGCTGACGTGGACCAGGGCGCTGGCGGCTACACCTTC. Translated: CSADVDQGAGGYTF.

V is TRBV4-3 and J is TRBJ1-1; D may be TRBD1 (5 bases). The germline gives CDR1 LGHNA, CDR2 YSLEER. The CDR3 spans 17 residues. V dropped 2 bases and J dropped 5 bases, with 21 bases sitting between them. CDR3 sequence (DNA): TGCGCCAGCAGCCAACAGATGGTGGGGCGCAGATCAACTGAAGCTTTCTTT. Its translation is CASSQQMVGRRSTEAFF.

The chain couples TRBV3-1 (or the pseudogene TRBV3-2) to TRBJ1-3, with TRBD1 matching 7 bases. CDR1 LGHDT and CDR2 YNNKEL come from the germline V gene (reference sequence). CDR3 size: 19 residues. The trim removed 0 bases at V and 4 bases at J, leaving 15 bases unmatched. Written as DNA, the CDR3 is TGTGCCAGCAGCCAAGAAGCCCCAAGGACAGGCCGCAGCGGAAACACCATATATTTT. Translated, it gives CASSQEAPRTGRSGNTIYF.

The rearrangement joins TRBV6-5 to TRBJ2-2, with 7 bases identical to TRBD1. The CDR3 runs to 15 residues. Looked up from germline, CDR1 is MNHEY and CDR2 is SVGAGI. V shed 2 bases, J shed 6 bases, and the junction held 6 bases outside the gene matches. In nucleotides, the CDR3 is TGTGCCAGCAGTTACGGGGCAGGGGGAGCCGGGGAGCTGTTTTTT. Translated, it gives CASSYGAGGAGELFF.

CDR3 protein: CASSLAGGPVADTQYF. In nucleotides, the CDR3 is TGTGCCAGCAGCCTTGCGGGGGGGCCGGTTGCCGATACGCAGTATTTT. V is TRBV7-2 and J is TRBJ2-3, with 9 bases aligning to TRBD2. Per germline, CDR1 SGHTA and CDR2 FQGNSA. CDR3 size: 16 residues. The V gene end was trimmed by 5 bases and the J gene end by 6 bases; junction bases not matched to a gene: 12.

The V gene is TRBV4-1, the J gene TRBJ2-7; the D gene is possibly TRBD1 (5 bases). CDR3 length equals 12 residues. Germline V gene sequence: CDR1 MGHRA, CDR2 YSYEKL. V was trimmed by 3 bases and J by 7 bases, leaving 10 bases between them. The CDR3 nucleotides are TGCGCCAGCAGCCACAGGGTGAGGGAGCAGTACTTC. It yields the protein CASSHRVREQYF.

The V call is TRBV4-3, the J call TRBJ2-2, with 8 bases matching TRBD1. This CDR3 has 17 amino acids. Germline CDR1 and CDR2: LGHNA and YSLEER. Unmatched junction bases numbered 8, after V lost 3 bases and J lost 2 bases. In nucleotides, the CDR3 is TGCGCCAGCAGCCATATTCCCGGGACAGGTAACACCGGGGAGCTGTTTTTT. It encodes CASSHIPGTGNTGELFF.

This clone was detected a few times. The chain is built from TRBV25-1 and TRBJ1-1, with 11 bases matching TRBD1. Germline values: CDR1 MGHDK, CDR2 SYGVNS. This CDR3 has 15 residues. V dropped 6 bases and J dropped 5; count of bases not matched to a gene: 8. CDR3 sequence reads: CASSAGGQGATEAFF. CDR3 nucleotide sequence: TGTGCCAGCAGCGCTGGCGGACAGGGGGCAACTGAAGCTTTCTTT.